A selection of T cell receptor beta chains follows, all from one sample in a study of blood T cell repertoires in COVID-19. Method: immunoSEQ multiplex PCR; TCRdb's copy keeps in-frame clones and lacks some. The sample consists of 110,000 to 150,000 clones, about 80% of them appearing once. Sequencing was performed on peripheral blood. These receptors were taken from a human donor in a cohort sampled during active COVID-19. Both conserved end residues are part of each CDR3. A D gene is named only where the DNA matches it firmly. Only some rows state a clone size, as once, few, many or a class for expanded clones.

>-|TRBV11-3|TRBJ2-1|-
CASSLQGLGDEQFF
TGTGCCAGCAGCCTTCAGGGGCTGGGGGATGAGCAGTTCTTC
>TRBD1|TRBV6-2/TRBV6-3|TRBJ2-1|-
CASSYPRGQGYNEQFF
TGTGCCAGCAGTTACCCGAGGGGACAGGGGTACAATGAGCAGTTCTTC
>-|TRBV7-9|TRBJ1-2|once
CASSSSDYGYTF
TGTGCCAGCAGCTCTTCCGACTATGGCTACACCTTC
>TRBD1|TRBV10-3|TRBJ1-4|-
CAIGQGPNEKLFF
TGTGCCATCGGACAGGGACCTAATGAAAAACTGTTTTTT
>TRBD1|TRBV19|TRBJ1-1|-
CASSIDRGTSAFF
TGTGCCAGTAGTATCGACAGGGGTACTTCAGCTTTCTTT
>-|TRBV19|TRBJ2-3|-
CASTTAGESTDTQYF
TGTGCCAGTACTACTGCGGGTGAGAGCACAGATACGCAGTATTTT
>-|TRBV27|TRBJ2-7|-
CASSSLEVGPYEQYF
TGTGCCAGCAGCTCCCTCGAAGTGGGGCCCTACGAGCAGTACTTC
>-|TRBV5-5|TRBJ2-4|once
CASSSQGPWDKNIQYF
TGTGCCAGCAGCTCTCAGGGTCCGTGGGACAAAAACATTCAGTACTTC
>-|TRBV2|TRBJ2-1|-
CASSPSEGHNEQFF
TGTGCCAGCAGTCCCTCGGAGGGTCACAATGAGCAGTTCTTC
>-|TRBV3-1/TRBV3-2|TRBJ2-7|-
CASRRSSGDEQYF
TGTGCCAGCAGGCGTAGCTCAGGGGACGAGCAGTACTTC
>TRBD1|TRBV7-2|TRBJ2-7|-
CASSFDRGPFYEQYF
TGTGCCAGCAGCTTTGACAGGGGCCCCTTCTACGAGCAGTACTTC
>-|TRBV5-6|TRBJ1-4|few
CASSVETTNEKLFF
TGTGCCAGCAGCGTAGAAACAACTAATGAAAAACTGTTTTTT
>-|TRBV27|TRBJ1-6|-
CASSFGRERSPLHF
TGTGCCAGCAGTTTTGGCCGGGAACGATCACCCCTCCACTTT
>-|TRBV29-1|TRBJ2-5|-
CSVRSQETQYF
TGCAGCGTTCGGAGCCAAGAGACCCAGTACTTC
>-|TRBV7-9|TRBJ1-4|-
CASSSLVSIEKLFF
TGTGCCAGCAGCTCCCTCGTCTCTATAGAAAAACTGTTTTTT
>-|TRBV18|TRBJ2-3|-
CASSPILAAADTQYF
TGTGCCAGCTCACCTATACTAGCCGCGGCAGATACGCAGTATTTT
>TRBD2|TRBV6-4|TRBJ2-3|-
CASSPAILAGVTDTQYF
TGTGCCAGCAGTCCTGCTATACTAGCGGGGGTAACAGATACGCAGTATTTT
>-|TRBV3-1/TRBV3-2|TRBJ1-4|-
CASSQGGPNEKLFF
TGTGCCAGCAGCCAAGGGGGGCCTAATGAAAAACTGTTTTTT
>TRBD1|TRBV11-2|TRBJ2-4|-
CASGVTGGIRNIQYF
TGTGCCAGCGGGGTGACAGGGGGCATAAGGAACATTCAGTACTTC
>TRBD2|TRBV27|TRBJ2-3|-
CASSLISFAASGNTDTQYF
TGTGCCAGCAGTTTAATTTCGTTCGCGGCTAGCGGGAACACAGATACGCAGTATTTT
>-|TRBV28|TRBJ2-5|once
CASSSRPLLETQYF
TGTGCCAGCAGTTCCCGTCCCCTCCTCGAGACCCAGTACTTC
>-|TRBV3-1/TRBV3-2|TRBJ2-5|once
CASSQGGETQYF
TGTGCCAGCAGCCAAGGCGGGGAGACCCAGTACTTC
>-|TRBV5-5|TRBJ2-7|-
CASSFPGEPVQYF
TGTGCCAGCAGCTTTCCAGGGGAGCCCGTGCAGTACTTC
>TRBD2|TRBV7-9|TRBJ2-1|-
CASSLVSGGPSSYNEQFF
TGTGCCAGCAGCTTAGTGAGCGGGGGCCCGAGCTCCTACAATGAGCAGTTCTTC
>-|TRBV2|TRBJ2-6|-
CASSFRLLSGANVLTF
TGTGCCAGCAGTTTTCGACTACTTTCTGGGGCCAACGTCCTGACTTTC
>TRBD1|TRBV2|TRBJ1-1|-
CASSDLTGRRTEAFF
TGTGCCAGCAGTGATCTGACAGGGAGGAGGACTGAAGCTTTCTTT
>-|TRBV5-1|TRBJ1-5|-
CASSLDGGDGNQPQHF
TGCGCCAGCAGCTTGGATGGGGGGGACGGCAATCAGCCCCAGCATTTT
>TRBD2|TRBV11-3|TRBJ2-1|-
CASSLQTSVTGNEQFF
TGTGCCAGCAGCTTGCAGACTAGCGTAACCGGGAATGAGCAGTTCTTC
>TRBD2|TRBV5-5|TRBJ2-7|-
CASSPRTSGGTYEQYF
TGTGCCAGCAGCCCCCGGACTAGCGGGGGTACCTACGAGCAGTACTTC
>-|TRBV19|TRBJ1-1|once
CASTTEFLSTEAFF
TGTGCCAGTACCACGGAGTTTTTGAGCACTGAAGCTTTCTTT
>TRBD1|TRBV5-1|TRBJ2-5|-
CASSFKPGGGETQYF
TGCGCCAGCAGCTTCAAACCAGGGGGTGGAGAGACCCAGTACTTC
>-|TRBV5-5|TRBJ1-6|-
CASSLMGGSPLHF
TGTGCCAGCAGCTTGATGGGCGGGTCACCCCTCCACTTT
>TRBD1|TRBV5-1|TRBJ2-1|-
CASSLGDRAVNEQFF
TGCGCCAGCAGCTTGGGGGACAGGGCGGTGAATGAGCAGTTCTTC
>TRBD1|TRBV29-1|TRBJ1-1|-
CSADRGINTEAFF
TGCAGCGCAGACAGGGGAATAAACACTGAAGCTTTCTTT
>-|TRBV19|TRBJ1-5|-
CASNAGRVANQPQHF
TGTGCCAGTAACGCAGGGAGGGTGGCCAATCAGCCCCAGCATTTT
>-|TRBV15|TRBJ2-3|-
CATSRDPSSTDTQYF
TGTGCCACCAGCAGAGATCCCAGTAGCACAGATACGCAGTATTTT
>-|TRBV14|TRBJ2-7|-
CASSRQGFHEQYF
TGTGCCAGCAGCCGCCAGGGGTTCCACGAGCAGTACTTC
>TRBD1|TRBV7-2|TRBJ1-2|-
CASSSRQGALKGYTF
TGTGCCAGCAGCTCCCGACAGGGGGCGCTGAAAGGCTACACCTTC
>-|TRBV5-8|TRBJ1-3|few
CAGDGQRSYSGNTIYF
TGTGCCGGGGATGGACAGCGAAGCTACTCTGGAAACACCATATATTTT
>-|TRBV6-5|TRBJ1-3|-
CASTGQTVSGNTIYF
TGTGCCAGCACCGGACAGACGGTCTCTGGAAACACCATATATTTT
>TRBD1|TRBV12-3/TRBV12-4|TRBJ1-2|-
CASSRQGAGGYTF
TGTGCCAGCAGTCGACAGGGGGCTGGTGGCTACACCTTC
>-|TRBV27|TRBJ2-7|-
CASSLRPGPYEQYF
TGTGCCAGCAGTTTGCGGCCAGGGCCCTACGAGCAGTACTTC
>-|TRBV11-2|TRBJ1-1|many
CASSLGGATEAFF
TGTGCCAGCAGCTTAGGCGGGGCGACTGAAGCTTTCTTT
>-|TRBV27|TRBJ1-2|-
CASSFSRAYGYTF
TGTGCCAGCAGTTTCAGCAGGGCCTATGGCTACACCTTC
>TRBD1|TRBV10-3|TRBJ2-3|once
CAISEGGQGTDTQYF
TGTGCCATCAGTGAGGGAGGACAGGGCACAGATACGCAGTATTTT
>-|TRBV19|TRBJ1-2|-
CASSIGGGREDYGYTF
TGTGCCAGTAGTATAGGGGGGGGCAGGGAGGACTATGGCTACACCTTC
>-|TRBV5-5|TRBJ2-7|-
CASSLTGTRYEQYF
TGTGCCAGCAGCTTGACAGGGACACGCTACGAGCAGTACTTC
>TRBD2|TRBV5-4|TRBJ2-1|-
CASSLASGGVSYNEQFF
TGTGCCAGCAGCTTGGCTAGCGGGGGGGTTTCCTACAATGAGCAGTTCTTC
>-|TRBV5-1|TRBJ2-5|-
CARVVFVTGAEETQYF
TGCGCCAGGGTCGTATTTGTGACAGGCGCGGAGGAGACCCAGTACTTC
>TRBD1|TRBV20-1|TRBJ1-2|-
CSASGQGATF
TGCAGTGCTAGCGGCCAGGGGGCCACCTTC
>-|TRBV4-1|TRBJ2-2|once
CASSRLTGTGELFF
TGCGCCAGCAGCCGGTTAACAGGCACCGGGGAGCTGTTTTTT